This T cell receptor beta chain was identified in a study of CXCR3-negative and CXCR3-positive naive CD8 T cells. The CDR3 is 13 residues long. The libraries of TRB cDNA were prepared using 5' RACE with UMI labels. From the 5' RACE reads, TCRdb lists one entry per CDR3 protein and no DNA. The sample's table shows some 53,000 distinct CDR3 sequences. Worth noting for this clonotype: Its antigen is unknown.

Study results and caveats: Greater hydrophobicity was found in TRB CDR3s of CXCR3-positive naive cells than of CXCR3-negative naive cells. Similarly elevated diversity marked both naive subsets, with memory CD8+ cells showing far lower diversity.

The sequenced material came from naive CXCR3+ CD8+ T cells from blood. The sample's subset: CD45RO-CCR7+CD27+CD95- naive CD8+ T cells expressing CXCR3 (TNR3+). This TCR was sampled from a human donor in good health. Some clones in this sample may be carry-over from other donors' samples. The J gene is TRBJ1-2, the V gene TRBV12-3 or TRBV12-4. The CDR3 reads CASSKGTADGYTF.